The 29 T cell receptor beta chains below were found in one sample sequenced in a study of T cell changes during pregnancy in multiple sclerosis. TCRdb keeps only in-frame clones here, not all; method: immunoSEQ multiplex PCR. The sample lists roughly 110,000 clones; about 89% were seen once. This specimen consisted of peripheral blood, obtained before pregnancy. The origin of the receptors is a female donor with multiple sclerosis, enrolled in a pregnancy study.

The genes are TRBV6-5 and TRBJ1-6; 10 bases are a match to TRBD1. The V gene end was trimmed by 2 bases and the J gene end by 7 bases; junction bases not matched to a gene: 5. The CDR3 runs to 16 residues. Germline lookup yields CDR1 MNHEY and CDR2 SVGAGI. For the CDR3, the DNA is TGTGCCAGCAGTTACAGGACAGGGGGAGAAAATTCACCCCTCCACTTT. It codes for CASSYRTGGENSPLHF.

Here the CDR3 reads CASSQTSSTDTQYF. The CDR3 DNA reads TGCGCCAGCAGCCAGACTAGCTCGACAGATACGCAGTATTTT. V usage is TRBV5-1 and J usage is TRBJ2-3; 7 bases match TRBD2. Losses at the gene ends were 4 bases for V and 3 bases for J; bases not matched to a gene: 5. The CDR3 sequence is 14 residues long. The germline V gene encodes CDR1 SGHRS and CDR2 YFSETQ.

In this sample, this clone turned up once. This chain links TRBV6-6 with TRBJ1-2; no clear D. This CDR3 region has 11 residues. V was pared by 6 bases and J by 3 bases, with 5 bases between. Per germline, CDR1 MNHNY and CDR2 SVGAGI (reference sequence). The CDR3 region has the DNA TGTGCCAGCAGGGGAGACTATGGCTACACCTTC. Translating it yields CASRGDYGYTF.

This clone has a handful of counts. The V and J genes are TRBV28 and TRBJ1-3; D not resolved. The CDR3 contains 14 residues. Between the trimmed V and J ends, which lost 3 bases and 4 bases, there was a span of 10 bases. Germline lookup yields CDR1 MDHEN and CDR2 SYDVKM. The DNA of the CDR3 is TGTGCCAGCAGTTTCGACATCATCGGAAACACCATATATTTT. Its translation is CASSFDIIGNTIYF.

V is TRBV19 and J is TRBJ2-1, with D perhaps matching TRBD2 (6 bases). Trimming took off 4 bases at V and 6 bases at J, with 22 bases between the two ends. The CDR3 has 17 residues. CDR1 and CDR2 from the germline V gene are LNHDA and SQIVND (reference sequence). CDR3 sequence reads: CASSTPVGGGSPNEQFF. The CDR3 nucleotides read TGTGCCAGTAGTACCCCTGTCGGGGGAGGATCCCCCAATGAGCAGTTCTTC.

CDR3: CASSKTGIETYGYTF. The CDR3 coding sequence is TGCGCCAGCAGCAAGACAGGGATCGAGACCTATGGCTACACCTTC. The genes are TRBV4-1 and TRBJ1-2, with TRBD1 matching over 7 bases. Germline CDR1 MGHRA, CDR2 YSYEKL. This CDR3 region has 15 residues. V gave up 5 bases and J gave up 4 bases; unmatched junction bases: 10.

CDR3 residues: CAISDLVGVSEQFF. CDR3 bases: TGTGCCATCAGTGACTTGGTCGGAGTTTCTGAGCAGTTCTTC. The chain is built from TRBV10-3 and TRBJ2-1; D is unresolved. CDR1 is ENHRY, CDR2 SYGVKD, per germline. The CDR3 is 14 amino acids. The germline V and J ends were trimmed by 3 bases and 9 bases, with 15 bases remaining between them.

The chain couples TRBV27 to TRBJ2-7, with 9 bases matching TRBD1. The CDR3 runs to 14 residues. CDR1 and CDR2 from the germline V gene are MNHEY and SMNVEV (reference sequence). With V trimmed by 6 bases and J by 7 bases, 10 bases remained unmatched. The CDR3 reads CASRYTGGGYEQYF. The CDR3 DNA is TGTGCCAGCAGGTACACAGGGGGCGGATATGAGCAGTACTTC.

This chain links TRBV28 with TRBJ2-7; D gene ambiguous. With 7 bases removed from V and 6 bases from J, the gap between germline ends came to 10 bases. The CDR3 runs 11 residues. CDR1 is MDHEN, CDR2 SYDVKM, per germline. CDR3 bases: TGTGCCAGCACCACAACGGGCGAGCAGTACTTC. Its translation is CASTTTGEQYF.

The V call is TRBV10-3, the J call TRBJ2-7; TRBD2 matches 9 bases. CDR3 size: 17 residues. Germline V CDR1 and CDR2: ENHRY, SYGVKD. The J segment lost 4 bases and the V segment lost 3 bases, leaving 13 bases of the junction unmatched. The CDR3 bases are TGTGCCATCAGTGATGGGAGGGTAGCGGGAGTAAAGTACGAGCAGTACTTC. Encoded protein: CAISDGRVAGVKYEQYF.

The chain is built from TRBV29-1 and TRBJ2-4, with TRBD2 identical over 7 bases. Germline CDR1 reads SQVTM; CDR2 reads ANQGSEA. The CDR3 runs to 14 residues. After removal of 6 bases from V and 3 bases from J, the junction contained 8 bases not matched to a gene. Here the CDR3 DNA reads TGCAGCGTGGGGGGACTATCCGGCAAAAACATTCAGTACTTC. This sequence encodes CSVGGLSGKNIQYF.

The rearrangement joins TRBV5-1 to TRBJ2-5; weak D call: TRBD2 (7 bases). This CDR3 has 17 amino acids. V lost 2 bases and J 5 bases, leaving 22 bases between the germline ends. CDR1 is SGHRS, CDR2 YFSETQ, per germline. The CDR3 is CASSLTESGRGAETQYF. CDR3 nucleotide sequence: TGCGCCAGCAGCTTAACGGAGAGCGGCCGGGGGGCGGAGACCCAGTACTTC. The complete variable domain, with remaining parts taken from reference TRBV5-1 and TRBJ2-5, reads KAGVTQTPRYLIKTRGQQVTLSCSPISGHRSVSWYQQTPGQGLQFLFEYFSETQRNKGNFPGRFSGRQFSNSRSEMNVSTLELGDSALYLCASSLTESGRGAETQYFGPGTRLLVL.

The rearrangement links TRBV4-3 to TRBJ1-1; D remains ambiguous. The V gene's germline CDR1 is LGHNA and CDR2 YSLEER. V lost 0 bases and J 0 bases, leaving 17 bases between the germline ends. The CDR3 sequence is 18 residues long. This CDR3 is CASSQDPPQVGLNTEAFF. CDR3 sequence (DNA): TGCGCCAGCAGCCAAGACCCCCCCCAGGTGGGCCTGAACACTGAAGCTTTCTTT.

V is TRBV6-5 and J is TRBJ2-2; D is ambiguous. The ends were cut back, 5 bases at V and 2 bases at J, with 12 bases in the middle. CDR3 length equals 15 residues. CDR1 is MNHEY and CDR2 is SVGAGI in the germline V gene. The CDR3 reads CASSLDHDNTGELFF. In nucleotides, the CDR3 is TGTGCCAGCAGTCTAGACCACGACAACACCGGGGAGCTGTTTTTT.

The CDR3, as DNA: TGTGCCAGTAGTATTATGGGGGACAGGGAGCAGTACTTC. It translates to CASSIMGDREQYF. The gene calls are TRBV19 and TRBJ2-7; 8 bases match TRBD1. V lost 3 bases, J lost 7 bases, and 5 bases stayed unmatched. This CDR3 has 13 amino acids. Looked up from germline, CDR1 is LNHDA and CDR2 is SQIVND (reference sequence).

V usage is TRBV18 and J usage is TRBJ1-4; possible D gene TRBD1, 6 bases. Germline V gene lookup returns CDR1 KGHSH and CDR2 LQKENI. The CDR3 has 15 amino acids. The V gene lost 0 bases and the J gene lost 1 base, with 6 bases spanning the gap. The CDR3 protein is CASSPPGGTNEKLFF. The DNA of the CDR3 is TGTGCCAGCTCACCACCAGGGGGAACTAATGAAAAACTGTTTTTT. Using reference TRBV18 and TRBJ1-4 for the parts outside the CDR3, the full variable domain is NAGVMQNPRHLVRRRGQEARLRCSPMKGHSHVYWYRQLPEEGLKFMVYLQKENIIDESGMPKERFSAEFPKEGPSILRIQQVVRGDSAAYFCASSPPGGTNEKLFFGSGTQLSVL.

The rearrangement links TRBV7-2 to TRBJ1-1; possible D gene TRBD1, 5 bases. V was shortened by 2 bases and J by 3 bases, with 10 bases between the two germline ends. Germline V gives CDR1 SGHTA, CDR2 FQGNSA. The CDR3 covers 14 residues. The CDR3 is CASSLSPGYTEAFF. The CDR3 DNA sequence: TGTGCCAGCAGCTTATCTCCAGGGTACACTGAAGCTTTCTTT.

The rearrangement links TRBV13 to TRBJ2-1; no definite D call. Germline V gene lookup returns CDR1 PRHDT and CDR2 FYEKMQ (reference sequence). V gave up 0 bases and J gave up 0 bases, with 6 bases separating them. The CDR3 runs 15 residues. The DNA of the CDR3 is TGTGCCAGCAGCTTAGGCCTGAGCTCCTACAATGAGCAGTTCTTC. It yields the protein CASSLGLSSYNEQFF.

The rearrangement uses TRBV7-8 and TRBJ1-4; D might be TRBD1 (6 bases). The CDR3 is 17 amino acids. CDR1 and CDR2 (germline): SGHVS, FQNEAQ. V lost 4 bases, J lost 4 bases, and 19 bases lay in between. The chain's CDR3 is CASSSHRERGINEKLFF. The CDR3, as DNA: TGTGCCAGCAGCTCGCACAGGGAACGGGGCATTAATGAAAAACTGTTTTTT.

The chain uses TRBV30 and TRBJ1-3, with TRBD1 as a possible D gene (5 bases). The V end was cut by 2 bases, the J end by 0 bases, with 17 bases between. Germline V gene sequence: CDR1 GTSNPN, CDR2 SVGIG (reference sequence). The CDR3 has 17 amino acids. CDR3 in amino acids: CAWSMGRPGGSGNTIYF. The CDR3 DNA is TGTGCCTGGAGTATGGGACGTCCGGGGGGCTCTGGAAACACCATATATTTT.

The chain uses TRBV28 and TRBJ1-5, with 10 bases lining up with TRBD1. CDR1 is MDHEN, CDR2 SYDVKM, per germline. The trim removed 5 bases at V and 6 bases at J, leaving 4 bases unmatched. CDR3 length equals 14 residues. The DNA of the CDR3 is TGTGCCAGCAGTCTCCGACAGGGGGCTCAGCCCCAGCATTTT. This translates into CASSLRQGAQPQHF.

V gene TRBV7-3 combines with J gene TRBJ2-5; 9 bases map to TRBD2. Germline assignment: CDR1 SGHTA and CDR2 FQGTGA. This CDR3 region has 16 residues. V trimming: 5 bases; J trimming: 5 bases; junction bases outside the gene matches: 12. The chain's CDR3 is CASSPIGGGVRETQYF. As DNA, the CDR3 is TGTGCCAGCAGCCCAATTGGCGGGGGGGTCCGGGAGACCCAGTACTTC.

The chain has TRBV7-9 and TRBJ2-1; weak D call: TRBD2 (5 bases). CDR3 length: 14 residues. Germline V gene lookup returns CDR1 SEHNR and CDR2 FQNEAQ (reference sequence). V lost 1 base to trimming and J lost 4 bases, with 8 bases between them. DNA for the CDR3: TGTGCCAGCAGCTTAGTCGAGGGTTACAATGAGCAGTTCTTC. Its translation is CASSLVEGYNEQFF.

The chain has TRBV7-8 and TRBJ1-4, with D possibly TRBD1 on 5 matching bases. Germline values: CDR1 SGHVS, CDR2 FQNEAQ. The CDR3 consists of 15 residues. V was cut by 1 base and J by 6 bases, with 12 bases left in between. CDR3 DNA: TGTGCCAGCAGCTTAGGGCTGCAGGGCTATGAAAAACTGTTTTTT. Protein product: CASSLGLQGYEKLFF.

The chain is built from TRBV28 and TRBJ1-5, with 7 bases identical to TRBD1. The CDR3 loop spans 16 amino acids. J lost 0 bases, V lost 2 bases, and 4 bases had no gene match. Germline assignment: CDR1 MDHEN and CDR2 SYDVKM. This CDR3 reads CASSLTGVGSNQPQHF. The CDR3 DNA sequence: TGTGCCAGCAGTTTAACAGGGGTTGGTAGCAATCAGCCCCAGCATTTT.

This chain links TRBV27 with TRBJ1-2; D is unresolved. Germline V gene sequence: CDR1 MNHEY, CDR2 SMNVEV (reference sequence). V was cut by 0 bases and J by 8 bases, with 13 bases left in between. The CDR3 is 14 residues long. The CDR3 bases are TGTGCCAGCAGTTTATCGTTCCAGGCTCGAGGCTACACCTTC. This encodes CASSLSFQARGYTF.

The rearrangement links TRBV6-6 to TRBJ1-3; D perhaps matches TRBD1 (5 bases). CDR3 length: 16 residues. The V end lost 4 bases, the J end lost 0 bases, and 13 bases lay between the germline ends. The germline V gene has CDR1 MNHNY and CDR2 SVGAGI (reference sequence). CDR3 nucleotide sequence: TGTGCCAGCAGTTGGAAAACAGGATCCTCTGGAAACACCATATATTTT. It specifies CASSWKTGSSGNTIYF.

The CDR3 nucleotides are TGTGCCAGCAGCCCAGGGAAATCCTATAATTCACCCCTCCACTTT. Amino acid sequence: CASSPGKSYNSPLHF. The chain employs TRBV7-2 and TRBJ1-6, with a tentative D call TRBD1 (5 bases). Germline V gene data show CDR1 as SGHTA and CDR2 as FQGNSA. The CDR3 is made up of 15 amino acids. The V and J ends lost 5 bases and 1 base respectively, with 9 bases between them.

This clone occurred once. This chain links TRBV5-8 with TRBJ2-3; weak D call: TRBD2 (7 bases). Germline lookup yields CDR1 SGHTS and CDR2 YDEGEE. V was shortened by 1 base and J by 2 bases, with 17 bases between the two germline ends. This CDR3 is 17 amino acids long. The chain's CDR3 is CASSLYGGGDLTDTQYF. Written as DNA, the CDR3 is TGTGCCAGCAGCTTGTATGGCGGGGGCGACCTCACAGATACGCAGTATTTT. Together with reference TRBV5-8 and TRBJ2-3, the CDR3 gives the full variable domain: EAGVTQSPTHLIKTRGQQATLRCSPISGHTSVYWYQQALGLGLQFLLWYDEGEERNRGNFPPRFSGRQFPNYSSELNVNALELEDSALYLCASSLYGGGDLTDTQYFGPGTRLTVL.